This T cell receptor beta chain was found in a study of blood T cells in healthy people across ages. Findings of the study overall: Diversity of TCR beta per million T cells declined in a roughly linear way with age.

The CDR3 totals 12 residues. V was shortened by 0 bases and J by 1 base, with 0 bases between the two germline ends. The germline CDR1 and CDR2 sequences are MNHEY and SVGAGI. A second PCR, run for roughly 7 to 12 cycles, used a sample-barcoded 5' primer plus a J-beta primer mix. TCRdb re-derived calls from the 5' RACE reads in MiXCR, one entry per CDR3 protein. Here the sample spans over 1,200,000 distinct CDR3 sequences, approximately 59% being singletons. This clonotype was picked up many times. The antigen is not known. The chain has TRBV6-5 and TRBJ2-5, with unresolved D. The specimen sequenced was blood. The TCR was taken from a man between 18 and 29 years old in good health. CDR3 sequence reads: CASSYSQETQYF. The CDR3, as DNA: TGTGCCAGCAGTTACTCCCAAGAGACCCAGTACTTC.